This TCR beta chain was sequenced during a study of cytomegalovirus exposure and HLA in healthy donors. Profiling relied on immunoSEQ multiplex PCR, and the TCRdb table lists in-frame clones only, not all of them. The sample includes about 360,000 clones, 86% of them seen just once. Germline assignment: CDR1 SGHVS and CDR2 FQNEAQ. The V end lost 5 bases, the J end lost 7 bases, and 33 bases lay between the germline ends. The CDR3 is 19 amino acids. While the first cohort had 600 to 850 subjects, the donors belonged to the separate validation cohort of about 120 subjects. Specimen: PBMCs. The chain recombines TRBV7-8 with TRBJ2-7; a weak D match, TRBD1 (10 bases). The sequence derives from a woman aged 18-29 years in good health and CMV-seronegative. The CDR3 here is CASSVRGTGAAREGREQYF. CDR3 nucleotide sequence: TGTGCCAGCAGCGTACGGGGGACAGGGGCGGCGCGGGAGGGCCGGGAGCAGTACTTC.